This is a list of T cell receptor beta chains from one sample in a study of shared clonotypes between healthy human individuals. Only in-frame clones appear in the TCRdb table, and some are missing; sequencing was by immunoSEQ multiplex PCR. The data show more than 2 million clones, with 90% to 95% seen just once and 0.1% to 0.15% held by the top ten. Sequencing used naive CD4+ T cells sorted from blood. The receptors stem from a man aged 18 to 30 in good health. The CDR3 runs from the conserved cysteine through the conserved F or W. Each record gives: D gene, V gene, clone size, J gene, CDR3 protein, CDR3 DNA. D genes are given only for firm matches. Clone size, where shown, is once, few, many, or a class for clones that have expanded.

TRBD1,TRBV10-3,-,TRBJ1-2,CAISYPTGRGGYGYTF,TGTGCCATCAGTTACCCGACAGGGAGGGGCGGCTATGGCTACACCTTC
-,TRBV13,few,TRBJ1-1,CASSLWGSTEAFF,TGTGCCAGCAGCTTATGGGGGAGCACTGAAGCTTTCTTT
-,TRBV21-1,-,TRBJ2-7,CASSKGTGSYEQYF,TGTGCCAGCAGCAAAGGGACAGGGTCCTACGAGCAGTACTTC
-,TRBV5-1,-,TRBJ2-7,CASSLGSGQTNYEQYF,TGCGCCAGCAGCCTTGGGTCGGGGCAGACTAATTACGAGCAGTACTTC
-,TRBV7-2,-,TRBJ1-5,CASSLARSQPQHF,TGTGCCAGCAGCTTAGCGCGGTCTCAGCCCCAGCATTTT
TRBD1,TRBV30,-,TRBJ1-5,CAWGTGGMGQPQHF,TGTGCCTGGGGGACAGGGGGAATGGGTCAGCCCCAGCATTTT
-,TRBV10-3,-,TRBJ2-3,CAISEVAGTDTQYF,TGTGCCATCAGTGAGGTTGCTGGCACAGATACGCAGTATTTT
-,TRBV7-2,-,TRBJ2-2,CASSLSPDTGELFF,TGTGCCAGCAGCTTATCACCCGACACCGGGGAGCTGTTTTTT
-,TRBV6-5,-,TRBJ2-3,CASSSGGRRSTDTQYF,TGTGCCAGCAGTTCTGGGGGACGCCGGAGCACAGATACGCAGTATTTT
TRBD2,TRBV10-3,-,TRBJ2-5,CAISESPTSGDETQYF,TGTGCCATCAGTGAGTCCCCGACTAGCGGGGATGAGACCCAGTACTTC
-,TRBV5-1,-,TRBJ1-2,CASSQTGTPGYTF,TGCGCCAGCAGCCAGACCGGGACACCTGGCTACACCTTC
-,TRBV4-1,-,TRBJ2-3,CASSQDRGTATDTQYF,TGCGCCAGCAGCCAAGATCGGGGGACGGCAACAGATACGCAGTATTTT
-,TRBV25-1,-,TRBJ1-6,CASPESWTVHNSPLHF,TGTGCCAGCCCCGAGTCCTGGACAGTCCATAATTCACCCCTCCACTTT
TRBD1,TRBV25-1,once,TRBJ1-6,CASRSTGGSTPLHF,TGTGCCAGCAGATCAACAGGGGGTAGCACACCCCTCCACTTT
TRBD1,TRBV18,-,TRBJ2-7,CASSSKTGAYEQYF,TGTGCCAGCTCATCGAAGACAGGGGCCTACGAGCAGTACTTC
TRBD1,TRBV30,-,TRBJ1-2,CAWSVRTGGWNYGYTF,TGTGCCTGGAGTGTACGGACAGGGGGCTGGAACTATGGCTACACCTTC
-,TRBV18,-,TRBJ2-3,CASSPLHSTDTQYF,TGTGCCAGCTCACCACTACATAGCACAGATACGCAGTATTTT
-,TRBV6-6,once,TRBJ1-5,CASSYGGSSSNQPQHF,TGTGCCAGCAGTTACGGGGGGAGTTCTAGCAATCAGCCCCAGCATTTT
TRBD1,TRBV30,once,TRBJ2-5,CAWRETGAKETQYF,TGTGCCTGGAGGGAAACAGGGGCGAAAGAGACCCAGTACTTC
TRBD1,TRBV7-9,-,TRBJ2-5,CASSPSDRKEETQYF,TGTGCCAGCAGCCCTTCGGACAGGAAAGAAGAGACCCAGTACTTC
TRBD2,TRBV28,-,TRBJ2-5,CASSLGKRGFQETQYF,TGTGCCAGCAGTTTAGGGAAGCGGGGGTTCCAGGAGACCCAGTACTTC
TRBD1,TRBV7-9,few,TRBJ2-7,CASTLYRGYEQYF,TGTGCCAGCACCCTATACAGGGGATACGAGCAGTACTTC
-,TRBV5-1,-,TRBJ2-3,CASSLVSSGVPDTQYF,TGCGCCAGCAGCTTGGTATCGTCAGGGGTACCGGATACGCAGTATTTT
-,TRBV28,-,TRBJ1-4,CASSTPGMGGRANEKLFF,TGTGCCAGCAGTACCCCTGGGATGGGGGGGCGAGCTAATGAAAAACTGTTTTTT
TRBD1,TRBV7-7,-,TRBJ2-5,CASSLRTGLQETQYF,TGTGCTAGCAGCTTGAGGACAGGTCTTCAAGAGACCCAGTACTTC
-,TRBV15,once,TRBJ2-2,CATRAPMNTGELFF,TGTGCCACCAGGGCACCCATGAACACCGGGGAGCTGTTTTTT
TRBD2,TRBV4-3,-,TRBJ2-7,CASSQAGLAGVYEQYF,TGCGCCAGCAGCCAAGCCGGACTAGCGGGAGTGTACGAGCAGTACTTC
TRBD1,TRBV6-5,-,TRBJ1-5,CASKEDRGSNQPQHF,TGTGCCAGCAAAGAGGACAGGGGGAGCAATCAGCCCCAGCATTTT
TRBD1,TRBV7-8,-,TRBJ1-2,CASSAPGRQGATHGYTF,TGTGCCAGCAGCGCACCCGGCCGACAGGGGGCGACCCATGGCTACACCTTC
-,TRBV10-1,-,TRBJ1-1,CASRGDGTNTEAFF,TGCGCCAGCAGGGGCGACGGGACGAACACTGAAGCTTTCTTT
-,TRBV11-2,-,TRBJ1-1,CASSLADENTEAFF,TGTGCCAGCAGCTTAGCCGACGAGAACACTGAAGCTTTCTTT
-,TRBV9,-,TRBJ2-3,CASSVNPSTDTQYF,TGTGCCAGCAGCGTAAACCCCAGCACAGATACGCAGTATTTT
-,TRBV2,-,TRBJ2-2,CASRGLGQTITGELFF,TGTGCCAGCAGAGGATTGGGACAAACGATCACCGGGGAGCTGTTTTTT
-,TRBV2,-,TRBJ2-2,CASSATRNTGELFF,TGTGCCAGCAGTGCGACCCGAAACACCGGGGAGCTGTTTTTT
TRBD2,TRBV10-3,-,TRBJ2-7,CAINGSGGSYEQYF,TGTGCCATCAACGGATCGGGGGGTTCCTACGAGCAGTACTTC
TRBD1,TRBV7-2,-,TRBJ1-6,CASSQQGMYNSPLHF,TGTGCCAGCAGCCAACAGGGGATGTATAATTCACCCCTCCACTTT
-,TRBV30,once,TRBJ2-5,CAWSVGGATQETQYF,TGTGCCTGGAGTGTAGGTGGGGCAACCCAAGAGACCCAGTACTTC
TRBD1,TRBV5-1,-,TRBJ2-2,CASTETGTGGGGELFF,TGCGCCAGCACCGAGACCGGGACAGGGGGCGGCGGGGAGCTGTTTTTT
-,TRBV19,-,TRBJ2-7,CASSGFYEQYF,TGTGCCAGTAGTGGGTTTTACGAGCAGTACTTC
TRBD1,TRBV6-5,-,TRBJ1-2,CASSYSEGARGYTF,TGTGCCAGCAGTTACTCGGAGGGGGCGAGAGGCTACACCTTC
-,TRBV5-1,-,TRBJ2-3,CASSSSARDTQYF,TGCGCCAGCAGCTCGAGCGCGCGAGATACGCAGTATTTT
TRBD1,TRBV27,few,TRBJ2-7,CASRDTGGSYEQYF,TGTGCCAGCAGAGACACAGGGGGCTCGTACGAGCAGTACTTC
-,TRBV6-6,-,TRBJ1-2,CASIQGGLRVGYTF,TGTGCCAGCATCCAAGGGGGGCTCCGGGTTGGCTACACCTTC
-,TRBV30,-,TRBJ2-5,CAWTRRTVETQYF,TGTGCCTGGACCCGTCGGACTGTAGAGACCCAGTACTTC
-,TRBV7-9,once,TRBJ1-1,CASSRDGNTEAFF,TGTGCCAGCAGCCGAGACGGAAACACTGAAGCTTTCTTT
-,TRBV10-1,once,TRBJ1-5,CARLEGDSNQPQHF,TGCGCCAGGTTGGAGGGGGATTCCAATCAGCCCCAGCATTTT
-,TRBV30,-,TRBJ2-2,CAWSVRVGETGELFF,TGTGCCTGGAGTGTACGCGTTGGGGAGACCGGGGAGCTGTTTTTT
-,TRBV30,-,TRBJ2-1,CAWGPGPGEQFF,TGTGCCTGGGGCCCGGGGCCCGGAGAGCAGTTCTTC